The 14 T cell receptor beta chains presented below share a single source sample, sequenced in a study of blood T cells in healthy people across ages. The authors ran a second PCR of 7 to 11 cycles using a sample-barcoded 5' primer and a J-beta primer mix. TCRdb reanalysed the 5' RACE reads using MiXCR and keeps one entry per CDR3 protein. The sample yields 1.5 million to 2 million distinct CDR3 sequences, over 25% seen once. The material sequenced was blood. The receptors here all came from a woman under 40 in good health.

J is TRBJ2-7 and V is TRBV5-1; 12 bases are shared with TRBD2. This CDR3 has 21 amino acids. Germline CDR1 and CDR2: SGHRS and YFSETQ. The J segment lost 1 base and the V segment lost 0 bases, leaving 17 bases of the junction unmatched. CDR3 coding DNA: TGCGCCAGCAGCTTGGCTGCTAGCGGGGGGGCCGTTTATAGAGGATCCTACGAGCAGTACTTC. This encodes CASSLAASGGAVYRGSYEQYF.

Remarks on this clonotype: Its ends do not fully match the called genes, so a read error is possible. V is TRBV10-3 and J is TRBJ2-3, with 10 bases that match TRBD1. Germline assignment: CDR1 ENHRY and CDR2 SYGVKD. The CDR3 extends over 16 amino acids. The CDR3: CAVSERDRGNTDTQYF. The CDR3 DNA reads as TGTGCCGTCAGTGAGAGGGACAGGGGCAACACAGATACGCAGTATTTT.

There are a few counts of this clonotype. This chain joins TRBV15 and TRBJ1-2; tentatively, D is TRBD1 (6 bases). The CDR3 contains 14 residues. The V end was cut by 1 base, the J end by 4 bases, with 10 bases between. The germline V gene has CDR1 LNHNV and CDR2 YYDKDF (reference sequence). Here the CDR3 DNA reads TGTGCCACCAGCAGAGTCGGACAGATCTATGGCTACACCTTC. Translated, it gives CATSRVGQIYGYTF.

This chain links TRBV12-3 or TRBV12-4 with TRBJ2-3; 8 nucleotides align to TRBD2. This CDR3 is built from 15 residues. Trimming took 5 bases from V and 4 from J; bases not matched to a gene: 8. CDR3 in DNA: TGTGCCAGCAGTCCACCTCGGGGGGGCCCAGATACGCAGTATTTT. Translating gives CASSPPRGGPDTQYF.

The rearrangement uses TRBV7-2 and TRBJ2-5, with D tentatively TRBD2 (7 bases). The germline V gene has CDR1 SGHTA and CDR2 FQGNSA. Trimming shortened V by 1 base and J by 11 bases, and 26 bases separated the two germline ends. This CDR3 is 17 amino acids long. The CDR3 protein is CASSLVRGGGNYNEQYF. CDR3 nucleotide sequence: TGTGCCAGCAGCTTAGTTAGGGGAGGGGGAAACTACAATGAGCAGTACTTC.

This clonotype was picked up a small number of times. The chain employs TRBV29-1 and TRBJ2-7; D gene uncertain. The CDR3 is made up of 12 amino acids. Trimming took 4 bases from V and 3 from J, leaving 10 bases between them. CDR1 SQVTM and CDR2 ANQGSEA come from the germline V gene. For the CDR3, the DNA is TGCAGCGTTGGGGTCCGTGACTACGAGCAGTACTTC. Its protein is CSVGVRDYEQYF.

This clonotype has more than one count but fewer than ten. The chain employs TRBV9 and TRBJ1-2; 7 bases are shared with TRBD1. V dropped 4 bases and J dropped 0; count of bases not matched to a gene: 6. Germline V gene data show CDR1 as SGDLS and CDR2 as YYNGEE. The CDR3 totals 15 residues. In nucleotides, the CDR3 is TGTGCCAGCAGCCGACCGGACAGGCCTAACTATGGCTACACCTTC. Translation: CASSRPDRPNYGYTF. The entire variable domain, with the rest obtained from reference TRBV9 and TRBJ1-2, is as follows: DSGVTQTPKHLITATGQRVTLRCSPRSGDLSVYWYQQSLDQGLQFLIQYYNGEERAKGNILERFSAQQFPDLHSELNLSSLELGDSALYFCASSRPDRPNYGYTFGSGTRLTVV.

A remark on this clonotype: At one end the junction does not follow the germline gene, possibly because of a read error. This chain connects TRBV5-1 to TRBJ2-1; 7 positions agree with TRBD1. The CDR3 is 15 amino acids. Per germline, CDR1 SGHRS and CDR2 YFSETQ. CDR3 nucleotides: TGCGCCGGCAGCTTGGCCTTAGGGGGCTTGAATGAGCAGTTCTTC. It codes for CAGSLALGGLNEQFF.

Concerning this clonotype itself: An end of the junction does not agree with germline; a read error may underlie this. J is TRBJ2-1 and V is TRBV5-1; tentative D call: TRBD2 (6 bases). The CDR3 extends over 15 amino acids. Looked up from germline, CDR1 is SGHRS and CDR2 is YFSETQ. The CDR3 protein is CASSLSGSSYNERFF. The CDR3 DNA is TGCGCCAGCAGCCTTAGCGGAAGCTCCTACAATGAGCGGTTCTTC.

The table lists this clonotype with a few counts. The chain combines TRBV20-1 with TRBJ2-3, with 8 bases lining up with TRBD2. The CDR3 consists of 16 residues. From germline, CDR1 is DFQATT and CDR2 SNEGSKA (reference sequence). V gave up 3 bases and J gave up 2 bases; unmatched junction bases: 10. The CDR3 DNA follows: TGCAGTGCTAGTCTGATCCGGGGGGGCCTCACAGATACGCAGTATTTT. Protein product: CSASLIRGGLTDTQYF.

This clonotype was detected many times. This sequence joins TRBV20-1 and TRBJ2-6, with D perhaps matching TRBD1 (6 bases). This CDR3 spans 15 amino acids. The V gene's germline CDR1 is DFQATT and CDR2 SNEGSKA (reference sequence). Deletions cut 3 bases from V and 2 bases from J, with 11 bases between. The CDR3 loop reads CSASQGPAGANVLTF. As DNA, the CDR3 is TGCAGTGCTAGCCAGGGGCCGGCTGGGGCCAACGTCCTGACTTTC.

The chain recombines TRBV11-2 with TRBJ1-5, with TRBD1 as a possible D gene (5 bases). V dropped 0 bases and J dropped 6 bases, with 15 bases sitting between them. The CDR3 has 16 residues. Germline-derived CDR1 and CDR2 are SGHAT and FQNNGV. CDR3 loop: CASSLEPNPGGQPQHF. In DNA, the CDR3 is TGTGCCAGCAGCTTAGAGCCTAACCCCGGGGGTCAGCCCCAGCATTTT.

The V gene is TRBV20-1, the J gene TRBJ2-3; 8 nucleotides line up with TRBD2. V shed 0 bases and J 4 bases; nucleotides not matched to a gene: 6. CDR3 size: 15 residues. Germline CDR1 DFQATT, CDR2 SNEGSKA (reference sequence). The CDR3 DNA sequence: TGCAGTGCTAGAGATAACGGGGGGGCTGCAGATACGCAGTATTTT. Residues: CSARDNGGAADTQYF.

Only a few counts were recorded for this clonotype. This chain joins TRBV5-5 and TRBJ1-4, with a possible D match to TRBD1 (6 bases). Trimming shortened V by 4 bases and J by 6 bases, and 13 bases separated the two germline ends. Germline V gene sequence: CDR1 SGHKS, CDR2 YYEKEE (reference sequence). The CDR3 has 14 amino acids. CDR3 coding DNA: TGTGCCAGCAGCCCGGGACATAGGGATGAAAAACTGTTTTTT. Residues: CASSPGHRDEKLFF.